This T cell receptor (beta chain) was sequenced in a study of shared clonotypes between healthy human individuals. The naive CD8 population came from CD45RO-negative cells selected for CCR7, without terminally differentiated effector memory CD45RA+ cells. Donors were healthy HIV-negative adults without recent acute infections or vaccinations. The method was immunoSEQ multiplex PCR; TCRdb's version includes in-frame clones alone and lacks a portion of them. The table shows about 2.1 million clones, with over 85% occurring only once. J lost 5 bases, V lost 4 bases, and 6 bases had no gene match. This CDR3 is 16 amino acids long. Germline values: CDR1 SGHRS, CDR2 YFSETQ.

The source of this sequence is a man aged 18 to 30 in good health. Some clones in this sample may be carry-over from other donors' samples. Material for sequencing was naive CD8+ T cells from PBMCs. The chain has TRBV5-1 and TRBJ2-1; 13 nucleotides match TRBD2. CDR3 sequence: CASSPPGLAGNNEQFF. The DNA of the CDR3 is TGCGCCAGCAGCCCCCCGGGACTAGCGGGAAACAATGAGCAGTTCTTC. Full variable domain (remainder filled in from reference TRBV5-1 and TRBJ2-1): KAGVTQTPRYLIKTRGQQVTLSCSPISGHRSVSWYQQTPGQGLQFLFEYFSETQRNKGNFPGRFSGRQFSNSRSEMNVSTLELGDSALYLCASSPPGLAGNNEQFFGPGTRLTVL.